The clone carrying this T cell receptor (beta chain) was seen ten or more times. The germline V gene has CDR1 SGHAT and CDR2 FQNNGV. With V trimmed by 5 bases and J by 5 bases, 13 bases remained unmatched. The CDR3 runs 18 residues. The data stem from a study of tumor and adjacent non-tumor tissue in lung cancer. RNA was extracted from bulk tissue without any cell sorting. The library came from three nested PCR rounds adapted from ARM-PCR protocols. TCRdb used MiXCR to reprocess the multiplex PCR reads, holding one entry per CDR3 protein. Of over 110,000 distinct CDR3 sequences listed, around 60% are singletons.

The sample consisted of lung tumor tissue. The sequence was collected from a man aged 55 to 70 with small cell lung cancer. This chain links TRBV11-2 with TRBJ2-7; 15 bases are shared with TRBD2. The CDR3 reads CASSGTSGRTVGLDEQYV. The CDR3 bases are TGTGCCAGCAGCGGGACTAGCGGGAGGACCGTCGGGTTGGACGAGCAGTACGTC.